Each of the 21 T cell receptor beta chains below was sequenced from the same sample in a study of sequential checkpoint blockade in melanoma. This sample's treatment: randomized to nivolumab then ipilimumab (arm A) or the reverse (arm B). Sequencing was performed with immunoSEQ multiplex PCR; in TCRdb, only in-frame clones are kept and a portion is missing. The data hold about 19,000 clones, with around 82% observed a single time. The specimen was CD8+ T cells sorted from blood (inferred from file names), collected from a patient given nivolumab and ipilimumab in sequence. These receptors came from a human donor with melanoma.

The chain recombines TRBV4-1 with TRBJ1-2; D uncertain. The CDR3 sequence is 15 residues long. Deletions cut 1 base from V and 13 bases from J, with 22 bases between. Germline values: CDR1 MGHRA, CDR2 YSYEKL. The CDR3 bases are TGCGCCAGCAGCCAAGCGGAGGAACACCCCAATGACTCCACCTTC. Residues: CASSQAEEHPNDSTF.

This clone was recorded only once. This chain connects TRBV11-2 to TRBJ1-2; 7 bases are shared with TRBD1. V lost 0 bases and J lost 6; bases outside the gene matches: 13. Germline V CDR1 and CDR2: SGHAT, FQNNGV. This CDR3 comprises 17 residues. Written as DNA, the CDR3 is TGTGCCAGCAGCTTAGATTCTTACCGCAGGGGGTGGAATGGCTACACCTTC. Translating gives CASSLDSYRRGWNGYTF.

The CDR3 DNA is TGTGCCAGCAGTTTACTGGGGACAGACAATGAGCAGTTCTTC. It codes for CASSLLGTDNEQFF. The chain joins TRBV28 to TRBJ2-1, with TRBD1 matching 7 bases. Germline CDR1 reads MDHEN; CDR2 reads SYDVKM. This CDR3 comprises 14 residues. V lost 2 bases and J lost 5; bases outside the gene matches: 3.

The CDR3 sequence: CASALGGSNQPQHF. Written as DNA, the CDR3 is TGTGCCAGCGCCTTGGGGGGTAGCAATCAGCCCCAGCATTTT. The chain carries TRBV2 and TRBJ1-5, with D perhaps matching TRBD1 (5 bases). The CDR3 covers 14 residues. The germline V gene encodes CDR1 SNHLY and CDR2 FYNNEI. Trimming left V 8 bases short and J 0 bases short, with 11 bases between.

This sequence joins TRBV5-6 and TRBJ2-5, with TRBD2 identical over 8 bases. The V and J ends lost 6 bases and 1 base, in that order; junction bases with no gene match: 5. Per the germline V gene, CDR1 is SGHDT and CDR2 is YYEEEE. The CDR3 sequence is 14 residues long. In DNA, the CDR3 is TGTGCCAGCACCCCGGGGGGGGCCCAAGAGACCCAGTACTTC. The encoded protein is CASTPGGAQETQYF.

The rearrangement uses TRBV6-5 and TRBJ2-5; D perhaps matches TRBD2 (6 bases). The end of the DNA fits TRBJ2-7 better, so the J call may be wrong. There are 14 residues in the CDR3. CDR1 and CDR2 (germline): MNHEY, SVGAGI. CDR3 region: CASSYGGNTLEQYF. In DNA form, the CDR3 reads TGTGCCAGCAGTTACGGCGGGAATACCCTCGAGCAGTACTTC.

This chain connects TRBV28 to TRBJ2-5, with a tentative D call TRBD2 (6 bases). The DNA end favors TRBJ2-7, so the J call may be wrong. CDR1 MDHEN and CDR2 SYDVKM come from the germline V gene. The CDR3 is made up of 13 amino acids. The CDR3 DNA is TGTGCCAGCAGCCCAAGGAGGGCCTACGAGCAGTACTTC. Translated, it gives CASSPRRAYEQYF.

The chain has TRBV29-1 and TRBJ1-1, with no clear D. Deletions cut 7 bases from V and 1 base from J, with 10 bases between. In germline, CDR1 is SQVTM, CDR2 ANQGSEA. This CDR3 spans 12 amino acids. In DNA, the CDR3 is TGCAGCGGATGGGCGGGGAACACTGAAGCTTTCTTT. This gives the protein CSGWAGNTEAFF.

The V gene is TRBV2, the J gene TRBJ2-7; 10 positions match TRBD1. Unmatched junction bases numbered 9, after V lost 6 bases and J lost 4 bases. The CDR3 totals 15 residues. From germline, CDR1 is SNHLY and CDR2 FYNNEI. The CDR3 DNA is TGTGCCAGCAGCCTCGGGACAGGGGCTTATTACGAGCAGTACTTC. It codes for CASSLGTGAYYEQYF.

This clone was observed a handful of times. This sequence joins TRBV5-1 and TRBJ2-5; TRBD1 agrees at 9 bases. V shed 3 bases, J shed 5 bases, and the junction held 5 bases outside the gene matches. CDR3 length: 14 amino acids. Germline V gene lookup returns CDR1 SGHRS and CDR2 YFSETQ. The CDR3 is CASSWRQGDETQYF. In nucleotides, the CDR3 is TGCGCCAGCAGCTGGAGACAGGGGGACGAGACCCAGTACTTC.

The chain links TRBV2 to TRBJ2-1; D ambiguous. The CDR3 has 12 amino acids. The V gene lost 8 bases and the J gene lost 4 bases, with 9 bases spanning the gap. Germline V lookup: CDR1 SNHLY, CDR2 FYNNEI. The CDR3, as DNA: TGTGCCAGCGGGCACGGATACAATGAGCAGTTCTTC. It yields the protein CASGHGYNEQFF.

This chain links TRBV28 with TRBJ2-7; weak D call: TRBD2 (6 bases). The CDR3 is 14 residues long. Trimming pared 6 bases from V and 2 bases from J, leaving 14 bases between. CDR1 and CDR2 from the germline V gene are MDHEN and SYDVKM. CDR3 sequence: CASSDVGGAYEQYF. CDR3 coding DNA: TGTGCCAGCAGCGACGTCGGGGGAGCCTACGAGCAGTACTTC.

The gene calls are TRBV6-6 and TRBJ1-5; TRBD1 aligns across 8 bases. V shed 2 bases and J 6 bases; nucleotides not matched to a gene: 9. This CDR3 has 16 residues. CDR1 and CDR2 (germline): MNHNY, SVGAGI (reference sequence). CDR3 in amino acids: CASSYPDREKGQPQHF. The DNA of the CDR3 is TGTGCCAGCAGTTACCCGGACAGGGAGAAGGGTCAGCCCCAGCATTTT.

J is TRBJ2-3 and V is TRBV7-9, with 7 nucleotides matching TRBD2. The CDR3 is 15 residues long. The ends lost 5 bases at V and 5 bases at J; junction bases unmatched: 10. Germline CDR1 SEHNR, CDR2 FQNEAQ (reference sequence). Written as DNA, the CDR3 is TGTGCCAGCAGCCCGAGTGGCGGGAGTGGAGATACGCAGTATTTT. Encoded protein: CASSPSGGSGDTQYF.

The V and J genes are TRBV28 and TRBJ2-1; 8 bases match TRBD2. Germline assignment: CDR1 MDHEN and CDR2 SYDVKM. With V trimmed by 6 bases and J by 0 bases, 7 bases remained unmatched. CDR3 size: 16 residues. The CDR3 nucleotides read TGTGCCAGCAGCCGTCTAGCGGGTAGCTCCTACAATGAGCAGTTCTTC. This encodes CASSRLAGSSYNEQFF.

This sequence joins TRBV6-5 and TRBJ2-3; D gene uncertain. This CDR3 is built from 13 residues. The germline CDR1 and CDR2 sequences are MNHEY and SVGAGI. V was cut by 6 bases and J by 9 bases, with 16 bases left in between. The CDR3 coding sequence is TGTGCCAGCAGCTCTCTTCCGGCGAGGACGCAGTATTTT. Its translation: CASSSLPARTQYF.

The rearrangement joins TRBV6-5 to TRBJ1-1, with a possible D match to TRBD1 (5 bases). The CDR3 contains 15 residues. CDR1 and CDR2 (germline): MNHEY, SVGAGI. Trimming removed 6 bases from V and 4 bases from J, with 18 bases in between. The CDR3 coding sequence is TGTGCCAGCAGCCCTTTGGGGGGATGGGGCACTGAAGCTTTCTTT. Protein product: CASSPLGGWGTEAFF.

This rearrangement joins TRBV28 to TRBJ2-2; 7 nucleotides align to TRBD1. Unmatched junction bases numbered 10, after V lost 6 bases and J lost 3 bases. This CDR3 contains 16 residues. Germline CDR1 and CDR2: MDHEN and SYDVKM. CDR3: CASRPRDRIYTGELFF. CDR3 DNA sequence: TGTGCCAGCAGGCCCCGGGACAGAATATACACCGGGGAGCTGTTTTTT.

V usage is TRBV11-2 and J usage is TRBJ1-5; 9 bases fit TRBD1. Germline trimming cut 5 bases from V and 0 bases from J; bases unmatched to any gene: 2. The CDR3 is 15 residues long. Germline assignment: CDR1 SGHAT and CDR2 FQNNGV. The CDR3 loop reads CASSTDRGSNQPQHF. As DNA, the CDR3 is TGTGCCAGCAGCACGGACAGGGGTAGCAATCAGCCCCAGCATTTT.

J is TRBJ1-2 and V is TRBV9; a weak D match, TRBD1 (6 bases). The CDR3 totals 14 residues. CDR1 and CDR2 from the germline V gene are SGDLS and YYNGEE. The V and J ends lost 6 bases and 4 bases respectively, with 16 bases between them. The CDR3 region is CASTREGVGYGYTF. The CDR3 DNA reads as TGTGCCAGCACAAGGGAGGGGGTAGGCTATGGCTACACCTTC.

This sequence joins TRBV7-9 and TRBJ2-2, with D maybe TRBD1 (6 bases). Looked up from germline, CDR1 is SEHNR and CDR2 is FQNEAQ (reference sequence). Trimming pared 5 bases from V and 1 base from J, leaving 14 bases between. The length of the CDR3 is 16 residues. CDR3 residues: CASSPTTGRNTGELFF. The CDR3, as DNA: TGTGCCAGCAGCCCCACTACAGGGCGGAACACCGGGGAGCTGTTTTTT. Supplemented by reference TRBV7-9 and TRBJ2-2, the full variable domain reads DTGVSQNPRHKITKRGQNVTFRCDPISEHNRLYWYRQTLGQGPEFLTYFQNEAQLEKSRLLSDRFSAERPKGSFSTLEIQRTEQGDSAMYLCASSPTTGRNTGELFFGEGSRLTVL.